The clone carrying this TCR beta chain occurred once. The target antigen is unknown. Some clones are missing from TCRdb's copy, which holds only in-frame ones; the method was immunoSEQ multiplex PCR. The sample has 85,000 to 90,000 clones; around 87% are singletons. The entry originates in a study of identifying expanded T cells in peripheral blood. V shed 2 bases and J shed 6 bases, with 13 bases lying between them. CDR1 and CDR2 from the germline V gene are LNHDA and SQIVND (reference sequence). CDR3 length equals 14 residues. No infections or other immune events were documented during collection. Study outcomes and limitations: Over two and four weeks, about 15 and 19 clones changed, versus roughly 1.1 between replicates. Approximately two-week clone count variance significantly increased as total template count grew.

Sequencing was done on a sample of blood. The source of this sequence is a person between 18 and 70 years old in good health. The chain couples TRBV19 to TRBJ1-2; a weak D match, TRBD1 (5 bases). For the CDR3, the DNA is TGTGCCAGTAGTATATCCAGGGAGTCCGATGGCTACACCTTC. Translating gives CASSISRESDGYTF.